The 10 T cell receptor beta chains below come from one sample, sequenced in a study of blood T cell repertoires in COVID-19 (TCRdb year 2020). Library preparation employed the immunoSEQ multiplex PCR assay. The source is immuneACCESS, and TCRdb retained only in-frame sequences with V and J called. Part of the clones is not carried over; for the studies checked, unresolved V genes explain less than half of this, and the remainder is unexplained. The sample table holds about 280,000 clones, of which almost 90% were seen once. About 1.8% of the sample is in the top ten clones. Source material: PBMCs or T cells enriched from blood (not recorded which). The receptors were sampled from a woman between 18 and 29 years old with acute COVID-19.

CDR3 nucleotides: TGTGCCAGCAACAGACTAGCGGGGGCCCAAGAGACCCAGTACTTC. It translates to CASNRLAGAQETQYF. The chain has TRBV11-2 and TRBJ2-5; TRBD2 matches at 12 bases. After removal of 7 bases from V and 1 base from J, the junction contained 4 bases not matched to a gene. CDR1 is SGHAT, CDR2 FQNNGV, per germline. The CDR3 length is 15 residues.

The CDR3 DNA reads TGTGCCAGCAGCTTCCGCCGGGGGAGGCTCGATATAGGCCGAAAGTACTTC. Amino acid sequence: CASSFRRGRLDIGRKYF. The rearrangement uses TRBV7-9 and TRBJ2-5; perhaps TRBD2 as D (6 bases). The CDR3 is made up of 17 amino acids. Trimming took off 3 bases at V and 12 bases at J, with 29 bases between the two ends. Germline loops: CDR1 SEHNR, CDR2 FQNEAQ (reference sequence). The full variable domain, rest sourced from reference TRBV7-9 and TRBJ2-5, is DTGVSQNPRHKITKRGQNVTFRCDPISEHNRLYWYRQTLGQGPEFLTYFQNEAQLEKSRLLSDRFSAERPKGSFSTLEIQRTEQGDSAMYLCASSFRRGRLDIGRKYFGPGTRLLVL.

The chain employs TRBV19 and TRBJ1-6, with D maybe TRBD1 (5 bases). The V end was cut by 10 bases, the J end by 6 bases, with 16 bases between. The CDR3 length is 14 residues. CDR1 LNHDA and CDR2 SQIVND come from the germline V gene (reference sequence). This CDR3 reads CATQQRGGNSPLHF. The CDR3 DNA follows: TGTGCCACACAACAGCGGGGCGGTAATTCACCCCTCCACTTT.

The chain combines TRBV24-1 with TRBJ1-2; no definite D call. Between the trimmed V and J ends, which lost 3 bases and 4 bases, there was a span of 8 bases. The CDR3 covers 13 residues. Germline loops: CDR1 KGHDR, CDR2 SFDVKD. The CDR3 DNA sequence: TGTGCCACCAGTGATGGCCCAGGCTATGGCTACACCTTC. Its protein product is CATSDGPGYGYTF.

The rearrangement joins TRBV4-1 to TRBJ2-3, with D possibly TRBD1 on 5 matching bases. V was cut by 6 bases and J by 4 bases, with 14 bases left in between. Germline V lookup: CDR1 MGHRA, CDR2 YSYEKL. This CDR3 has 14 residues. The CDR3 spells CASRGPPRADTQYF. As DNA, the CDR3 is TGCGCCAGCAGGGGGCCACCACGTGCAGATACGCAGTATTTT.

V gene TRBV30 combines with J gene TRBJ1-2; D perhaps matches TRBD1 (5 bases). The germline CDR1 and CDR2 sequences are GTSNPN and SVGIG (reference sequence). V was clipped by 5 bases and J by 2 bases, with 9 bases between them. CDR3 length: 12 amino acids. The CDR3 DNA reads TGTGCCTGGGATACAGGAAACTATGGCTACACCTTC. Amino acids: CAWDTGNYGYTF.

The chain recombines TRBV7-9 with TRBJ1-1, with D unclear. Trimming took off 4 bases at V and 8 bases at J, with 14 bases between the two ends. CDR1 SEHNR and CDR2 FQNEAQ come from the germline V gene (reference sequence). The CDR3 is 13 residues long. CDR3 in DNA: TGTGCCAGCAGCTCCTATAAGAGCAAGGAAGCTTTCTTT. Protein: CASSSYKSKEAFF.

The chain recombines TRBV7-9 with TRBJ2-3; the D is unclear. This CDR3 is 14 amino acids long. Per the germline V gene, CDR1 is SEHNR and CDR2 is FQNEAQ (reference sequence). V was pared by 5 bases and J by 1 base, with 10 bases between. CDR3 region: CASSALGGTDTQYF. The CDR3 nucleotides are TGTGCCAGCAGCGCACTTGGAGGCACAGATACGCAGTATTTT.

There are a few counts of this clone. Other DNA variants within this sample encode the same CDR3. The CDR3 loop is CASSLGGRSNTGELFF. The CDR3 DNA is TGTGCCAGCAGCTTAGGAGGGAGGTCGAACACCGGGGAGCTGTTTTTT. The rearrangement links TRBV7-3 to TRBJ2-2; D possibly corresponds to TRBD2 (6 bases). The CDR3 is 16 residues long. Per the germline V gene, CDR1 is SGHTA and CDR2 is FQGTGA. Trimming shortened V by 2 bases and J by 0 bases, and 10 bases separated the two germline ends.

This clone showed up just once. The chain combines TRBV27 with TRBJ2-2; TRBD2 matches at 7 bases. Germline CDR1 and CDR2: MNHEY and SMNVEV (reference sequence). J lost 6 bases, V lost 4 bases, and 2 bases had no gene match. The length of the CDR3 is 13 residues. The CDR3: CASSWGGAGELFF. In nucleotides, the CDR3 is TGTGCCAGCAGTTGGGGGGGGGCCGGGGAGCTGTTTTTT.